In this sample, the clone carrying this T cell receptor beta chain turned up a few times. The antigen is undetermined. This sample was taken from a study of spatial heterogeneity in lung cancer. Study-level background: Tumor-region TCR transcript counts correlated strongly with a T cell module score from matched bulk RNA-seq. Combinations of a unique TCR and a UMI were tallied in raw reads, and on average each appeared more than ten times.

TCR cDNA molecules each carried a unique molecular identifier. TCRdb used MiXCR to reprocess the 5' RACE reads, holding one entry per CDR3 protein. The repertoire holds roughly 19,000 distinct CDR3 sequences, with more than 6.5% as singletons. Time point defined: sample taken at primary tumor resection. The CDR3 runs to 14 residues. The V end was cut by 9 bases, the J end by 1 base, with 16 bases between. CDR1 is MNHNS and CDR2 is SASEGT in the germline V gene. Overall study results and limits: It was found that expanded intratumoral alpha and beta TCR counts tracked tumor mutation counts.

This TCR derives from a male donor with early-stage non-small cell lung cancer. Material: lung tumor tissue, obtained at surgery. The chain has TRBV6-1 and TRBJ2-7; no reliable D call. This CDR3 reads CASADQPLSYEQYF. The DNA of the CDR3 is TGTGCCAGTGCTGACCAGCCGCTATCCTACGAGCAGTACTTC.